The entry that follows covers one TCR beta chain sequence. This sample was taken from a study of blood T cell repertoires in COVID-19. Whole-study context: Whether acute or convalescent, the COVID-19 samples came from the United States, Italy and Spain. Nucleic acid was either cDNA or gDNA, and it came from T cells, B-cell-depleted T cells, or PBMCs.

V was cut by 0 bases and J by 2 bases, with 5 bases left in between. Germline V gene sequence: CDR1 MNHEY, CDR2 SMNVEV (reference sequence). This CDR3 has 13 residues. Original data processing: Cell counts per sample came from amplifying reference gene primers. Assay used: immunoSEQ multiplex PCR; TCRdb lists only in-frame clones, some missing. That table furnishes V, J and clone size, whereas the DNA furnished D and trimming. The sample records about 81,000 clones, about 82% being singletons. The sequence was obtained from a human donor in a cohort sampled during active COVID-19. The V gene is TRBV27, the J gene TRBJ2-7, with D unresolved. Source material: peripheral blood. The CDR3 loop is CASSLSQTYEQYF. CDR3 DNA sequence: TGTGCCAGCAGTTTATCCCAGACCTACGAGCAGTACTTC.